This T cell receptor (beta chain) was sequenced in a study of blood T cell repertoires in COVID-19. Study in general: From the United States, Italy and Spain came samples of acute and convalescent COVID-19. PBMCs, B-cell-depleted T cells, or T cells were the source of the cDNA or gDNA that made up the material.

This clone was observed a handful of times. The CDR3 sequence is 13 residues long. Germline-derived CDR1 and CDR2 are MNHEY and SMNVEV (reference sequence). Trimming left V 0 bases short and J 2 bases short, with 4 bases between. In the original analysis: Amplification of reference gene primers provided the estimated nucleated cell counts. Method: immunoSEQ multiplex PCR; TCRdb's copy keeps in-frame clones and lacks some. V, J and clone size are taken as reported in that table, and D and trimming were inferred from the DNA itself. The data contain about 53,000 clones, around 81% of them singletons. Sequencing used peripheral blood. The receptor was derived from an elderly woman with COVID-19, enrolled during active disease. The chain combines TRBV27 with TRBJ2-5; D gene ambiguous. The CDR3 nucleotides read TGTGCCAGCAGTTTATCCCAGCAAGAGACCCAGTACTTC. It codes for CASSLSQQETQYF.